Below, 32 T cell receptor beta chains from the same sample are listed, as sequenced in a study of blood T cell repertoires in COVID-19. Sequencing was performed with immunoSEQ multiplex PCR; in TCRdb, only in-frame clones are kept and a portion is missing. The sample holds under 450,000 clones, roughly 88% seen once. Source material: peripheral blood. The receptors originated from a woman aged 50 to 65 with COVID-19, enrolled during active disease.

CDR3 coding DNA: TGTGCCAGTAGTCTGAGGACTAGCGGGGGTGCCGAGACCCAGTACTTC. This translates into CASSLRTSGGAETQYF. The J gene is TRBJ2-5, the V gene TRBV19; 13 bases line up with TRBD2. This CDR3 has 16 amino acids. Germline CDR1 and CDR2: LNHDA and SQIVND (reference sequence). Losses at the gene ends were 5 bases for V and 5 bases for J; bases not matched to a gene: 8.

The V and J genes are TRBV14 and TRBJ2-1; D gene unclear. V dropped 4 bases and J dropped 8 bases, with 6 bases sitting between them. Germline loops: CDR1 SGHDN, CDR2 FVKESK. The CDR3 loop spans 11 amino acids. The DNA for the CDR3 is TGTGCCAGCAGCCTACTGTATGAGCAGTTCTTC. Its translation is CASSLLYEQFF. The entire variable domain, with the rest obtained from reference TRBV14 and TRBJ2-1, is as follows: EAGVTQFPSHSVIEKGQTVTLRCDPISGHDNLYWYRRVMGKEIKFLLHFVKESKQDESGMPNNRFLAERTGGTYSTLKVQPAELEDSGVYFCASSLLYEQFFGPGTRLTVL.

A word on this clone: The sample carries other DNA sequences with the same CDR3. This chain uses TRBV9 with TRBJ2-7; TRBD2 aligns across 13 bases. Germline V CDR1 and CDR2: SGDLS, YYNGEE. The CDR3 extends over 16 amino acids. J gave up 6 bases and V 0 bases, and 6 bases lay outside the gene matches. The CDR3: CASSVGLAGGYVEQYF. DNA of the CDR3: TGTGCCAGCAGCGTAGGACTAGCGGGGGGATATGTCGAGCAGTACTTC.

This chain uses TRBV5-6 with TRBJ2-3; 9 bases align to TRBD2. CDR1 SGHDT and CDR2 YYEEEE come from the germline V gene. The ends lost 1 base at V and 5 bases at J; junction bases unmatched: 2. The CDR3 runs 14 residues. CDR3 sequence reads: CASSLSGGRDTQYF. The DNA of the CDR3 is TGTGCCAGCAGCTTGAGCGGGGGGAGAGATACGCAGTATTTT.

J is TRBJ2-3 and V is TRBV5-1; 7 nucleotides line up with TRBD2. The CDR3 has 15 amino acids. Germline V gives CDR1 SGHRS, CDR2 YFSETQ. V lost 4 bases, J lost 6 bases, and 11 bases stayed unmatched. CDR3 in DNA: TGCGCCAGCAGCCTGATCGGACTAGTCTCGGATACGCAGTATTTT. As protein: CASSLIGLVSDTQYF.

The chain employs TRBV6-2 or TRBV6-3 and TRBJ2-1; TRBD2 agrees at 10 bases. Per germline, CDR1 MNHEY and CDR2 SVGEGT. This CDR3 is 15 amino acids long. Losses at the gene ends were 4 bases for V and 3 bases for J; bases not matched to a gene: 3. The CDR3 here is CASSLGTSDYNEQFF. CDR3 nucleotide sequence: TGTGCCAGCAGTTTGGGGACTAGCGACTACAATGAGCAGTTCTTC.

Remarks on this clone: Other DNA sequences in the sample encode the same CDR3. This sequence joins TRBV5-6 and TRBJ1-2; D is perhaps TRBD1 (5 bases). CDR3 size: 13 residues. Germline V gene data show CDR1 as SGHDT and CDR2 as YYEEEE. V lost 1 base to trimming and J lost 1 base, with 5 bases between them. The CDR3 bases are TGTGCCAGCAGCTTGAGGGGTAACTATGGCTACACCTTC. Its protein is CASSLRGNYGYTF.

This rearrangement joins TRBV6-1 to TRBJ1-2, with D possibly matching TRBD1 (5 bases). Germline V CDR1 and CDR2: MNHNS, SASEGT. This CDR3 comprises 16 residues. The V gene lost 0 bases and the J gene lost 7 bases, with 18 bases spanning the gap. The CDR3 sequence: CASSEASAFGGFGYTF. CDR3 nucleotide sequence: TGTGCCAGCAGTGAAGCGTCCGCGTTCGGGGGTTTTGGCTACACCTTC.

This chain joins TRBV19 and TRBJ2-1, with a weak D call TRBD2 (7 bases). The CDR3 loop spans 15 amino acids. Germline lookup yields CDR1 LNHDA and CDR2 SQIVND (reference sequence). The V gene lost 9 bases and the J gene lost 1 base, with 16 bases spanning the gap. CDR3 sequence: CASGTGGRSYNEQFF. As DNA, the CDR3 is TGTGCCAGCGGAACCGGGGGGCGTTCCTACAATGAGCAGTTCTTC.

The CDR3 reads CASSQGSTGELFF. The CDR3 coding sequence is TGTGCCAGCAGCCAAGGCTCGACAGGGGAACTGTTTTTT. The rearrangement uses TRBV3-1 (or the pseudogene TRBV3-2) and TRBJ1-4; 8 bases align to TRBD1. The V gene end was trimmed by 1 base and the J gene end by 12 bases; junction bases not matched to a gene: 4. This CDR3 spans 13 amino acids. The germline CDR1 and CDR2 sequences are LGHDT and YNNKEL (reference sequence).

The chain combines TRBV5-6 with TRBJ2-7; no firm D call. The CDR3 loop spans 14 amino acids. In germline, CDR1 is SGHDT, CDR2 YYEEEE. Trimming took off 4 bases at V and 3 bases at J, with 14 bases between the two ends. Here the CDR3 reads CASSPTAAVYEQYF. CDR3 nucleotides: TGTGCCAGCAGCCCGACGGCGGCAGTCTACGAGCAGTACTTC.

On this clone: The same CDR3 arises from other DNA sequences in this sample as well. V and J are TRBV18 and TRBJ1-1, with 8 nucleotides matching TRBD1. The CDR3 loop spans 14 amino acids. Germline lookup yields CDR1 KGHSH and CDR2 LQKENI. V lost 6 bases and J lost 1; bases outside the gene matches: 4. The CDR3 loop reads CASSWGQENTEAFF. Here the CDR3 DNA reads TGTGCCAGCTCGTGGGGACAGGAGAACACTGAAGCTTTCTTT.

The CDR3 is CASRAGGQRYGYTF. In DNA, the CDR3 is TGTGCCAGCAGGGCTGGGGGACAGCGCTATGGCTACACCTTC. The chain is built from TRBV27 and TRBJ1-2, with 7 bases lining up with TRBD1. The CDR3 covers 14 residues. V lost 6 bases to trimming and J lost 4 bases; unmatched junction nucleotides: 8. CDR1 is MNHEY and CDR2 is SMNVEV in the germline V gene (reference sequence).

The J gene is TRBJ1-1, the V gene TRBV4-2, with TRBD1 identical over 7 bases. The CDR3 contains 16 residues. V lost 1 base to trimming and J lost 1 base; unmatched junction nucleotides: 6. Germline V gives CDR1 LGHNA, CDR2 YNFKEQ. The CDR3 DNA follows: TGTGCCAGCAGCCAAGGAACAGGGGCCTCGAACACTGAAGCTTTCTTT. This gives the protein CASSQGTGASNTEAFF.

This clone was found once. The chain recombines TRBV5-1 with TRBJ2-3; TRBD2 agrees at 9 bases. This CDR3 contains 17 residues. CDR1 is SGHRS and CDR2 is YFSETQ in the germline V gene. Germline trimming cut 2 bases from V and 1 base from J; bases unmatched to any gene: 8. CDR3 sequence (DNA): TGCGCCAGCAGCTTTGTCCGCGGGGGGGATGGCACAGATACGCAGTATTTT. Its translation is CASSFVRGGDGTDTQYF.

The rearrangement uses TRBV7-8 and TRBJ2-4, with a possible D match to TRBD2 (7 bases). The V gene lost 2 bases and the J gene lost 1 base, with 21 bases spanning the gap. CDR3 length: 19 amino acids. Germline CDR1 is SGHVS and CDR2 is FQNEAQ. CDR3 nucleotides: TGTGCCAGCAGCTTACGGGGGGAGGCCCCGGGGGCGGCCAAAAACATTCAGTACTTC. Translated: CASSLRGEAPGAAKNIQYF.

The CDR3 loop is CAITDEGGYTF. Written as DNA, the CDR3 is TGTGCCATCACTGATGAGGGTGGCTACACCTTC. The chain carries TRBV10-3 and TRBJ1-2; D unresolved. The CDR3 totals 11 residues. Trimming pared 7 bases from V and 7 bases from J, leaving 10 bases between. Looked up from germline, CDR1 is ENHRY and CDR2 is SYGVKD.

The chain recombines TRBV30 with TRBJ1-2; D gene uncertain. This CDR3 is built from 11 residues. V lost 1 base to trimming and J lost 3 bases, with 3 bases between them. Looked up from germline, CDR1 is GTSNPN and CDR2 is SVGIG (reference sequence). The CDR3 is CAWSDYYGYTF. CDR3 bases: TGTGCCTGGAGTGACTACTATGGCTACACCTTC.

This chain connects TRBV6-1 to TRBJ1-1; no reliable D call. Germline V gives CDR1 MNHNS, CDR2 SASEGT. The V and J ends lost 2 bases and 1 base respectively, with 5 bases between them. CDR3 length: 13 residues. CDR3 sequence reads: CASSELANTEAFF. In DNA, the CDR3 is TGTGCCAGCAGTGAATTGGCGAACACTGAAGCTTTCTTT.

This clone is a singleton in its sample. The chain links TRBV14 to TRBJ1-1; TRBD1 aligns across 7 bases. The CDR3 is 15 residues long. Trimming took 4 bases from V and 3 from J; bases not matched to a gene: 8. The germline gives CDR1 SGHDN, CDR2 FVKESK. CDR3 DNA sequence: TGTGCCAGCAGCCTACTGTCAGGGGGAGACACTGAAGCTTTCTTT. Translation: CASSLLSGGDTEAFF. The full variable domain, with the rest looked up from reference TRBV14 and TRBJ1-1, is EAGVTQFPSHSVIEKGQTVTLRCDPISGHDNLYWYRRVMGKEIKFLLHFVKESKQDESGMPNNRFLAERTGGTYSTLKVQPAELEDSGVYFCASSLLSGGDTEAFFGQGTRLTVV.

The gene calls are TRBV10-1 and TRBJ2-2, with a tentative D call TRBD1 (5 bases). CDR3 length equals 16 residues. V gave up 3 bases and J gave up 0 bases, with 11 bases separating them. Germline-derived CDR1 and CDR2 are WNHNN and SYGVQD (reference sequence). In nucleotides, the CDR3 is TGCGCCAGCAGTGATTTTCAGGGCCCGAACACCGGGGAGCTGTTTTTT. Protein product: CASSDFQGPNTGELFF.

The rearrangement joins TRBV28 to TRBJ1-1; no clear D gene. CDR1 is MDHEN and CDR2 is SYDVKM in the germline V gene. V dropped 2 bases and J dropped 5 bases, with 12 bases sitting between them. The CDR3 contains 14 residues. CDR3 coding DNA: TGTGCCAGCAGTTTACTGCCCTTGAGGACTGAAGCTTTCTTT. This translates into CASSLLPLRTEAFF.

This clone was seen only once. The gene calls are TRBV15 and TRBJ2-2; 10 bases map to TRBD1. Germline V lookup: CDR1 LNHNV, CDR2 YYDKDF (reference sequence). With V trimmed by 5 bases and J by 7 bases, 7 bases remained unmatched. The CDR3 spans 15 residues. CDR3 in DNA: TGTGCCACCAGCCGCGACAGGGGGCGGGTCGGGGAGCTGTTTTTT. Encoded protein: CATSRDRGRVGELFF.

The CDR3, as DNA: TGTGCCAGCAGCTTAGCGCACGGGCCCCAGCATTTT. Translated: CASSLAHGPQHF. This chain connects TRBV7-2 to TRBJ1-5; D is unclear. From germline, CDR1 is SGHTA and CDR2 FQGNSA. The CDR3 contains 12 residues. Between the trimmed V and J ends, which lost 0 bases and 9 bases, there was a span of 6 bases.

This sequence joins TRBV5-1 and TRBJ1-2, with D uncertain. Germline CDR1 reads SGHRS; CDR2 reads YFSETQ. V was shortened by 2 bases and J by 1 base, with 12 bases between the two germline ends. The CDR3 extends over 15 amino acids. CDR3: CASSFTVSLNYGYTF. For the CDR3, the DNA is TGCGCCAGCAGCTTTACAGTCAGTCTTAACTATGGCTACACCTTC.

As DNA, the CDR3 is TGTGCCAGCACTTATACCCGGGGGAGACCTACAGATACGCAGTATTTT. This codes for CASTYTRGRPTDTQYF. The chain combines TRBV7-9 with TRBJ2-3; TRBD2 is a possible D gene (6 bases). This CDR3 is 16 amino acids long. Germline values: CDR1 SEHNR, CDR2 FQNEAQ (reference sequence). Trimming stripped 7 bases from V and 3 bases from J, with 20 bases between.

The V call is TRBV5-1, the J call TRBJ1-1, with 7 bases that match TRBD1. This CDR3 comprises 13 residues. From germline, CDR1 is SGHRS and CDR2 YFSETQ. Losses at the gene ends were 5 bases for V and 2 bases for J; bases not matched to a gene: 3. The CDR3 DNA follows: TGCGCCAGCAGTTGGGACAGAAACACTGAAGCTTTCTTT. Translating it yields CASSWDRNTEAFF.

Regarding this clone: Different DNA sequences within this sample yield the same CDR3. The DNA of the CDR3 is TGCGCCAGCAGCTTGACAGGATCTCAAGAGACCCAGTACTTC. Amino acids: CASSLTGSQETQYF. The chain has TRBV5-1 and TRBJ2-5; a possible D gene is TRBD1 (5 bases). Germline lookup yields CDR1 SGHRS and CDR2 YFSETQ. The CDR3 sequence is 14 residues long. Trimming took off 1 base at V and 2 bases at J, with 9 bases between the two ends. The full variable domain, with the rest looked up from reference TRBV5-1 and TRBJ2-5, is KAGVTQTPRYLIKTRGQQVTLSCSPISGHRSVSWYQQTPGQGLQFLFEYFSETQRNKGNFPGRFSGRQFSNSRSEMNVSTLELGDSALYLCASSLTGSQETQYFGPGTRLLVL.

The chain recombines TRBV19 with TRBJ1-5; no definite D call. CDR1 and CDR2 (germline): LNHDA, SQIVND (reference sequence). V lost 5 bases to trimming and J lost 0 bases, with 14 bases between them. CDR3 size: 16 residues. The CDR3 nucleotides read TGTGCCAGTAGTTACTCCCCGGGGTATAGCAATCAGCCCCAGCATTTT. It translates to CASSYSPGYSNQPQHF.

V is TRBV27 and J is TRBJ1-1; D is possibly TRBD1 (5 bases). Germline V gene data show CDR1 as MNHEY and CDR2 as SMNVEV (reference sequence). This CDR3 contains 15 residues. V shed 5 bases and J shed 3 bases, with 16 bases lying between them. CDR3 nucleotides: TGTGCCAGCAGTAACCTGGTGGGGGAGGACACTGAAGCTTTCTTT. It encodes CASSNLVGEDTEAFF.

This clone was detected once. The V gene is TRBV10-2, the J gene TRBJ2-7, with D perhaps matching TRBD2 (5 bases). Trimming stripped 0 bases from V and 4 bases from J, with 7 bases between. CDR1 is WSHSY and CDR2 is SAAADI in the germline V gene. The CDR3 is made up of 13 amino acids. The CDR3 DNA is TGCGCCAGCAGTGAGTCATCGGGGTACGAGCAGTACTTC. This sequence encodes CASSESSGYEQYF.

The chain recombines TRBV6-5 with TRBJ1-5, with 7 bases identical to TRBD1. The CDR3 spans 15 residues. From germline, CDR1 is MNHEY and CDR2 SVGAGI. Germline trimming cut 6 bases from V and 2 bases from J; bases unmatched to any gene: 7. The CDR3 DNA reads as TGTGCCAGCAGAGGACAGGTTCGAGGCAATCAGCCCCAGCATTTT. This sequence encodes CASRGQVRGNQPQHF.